This T cell receptor (beta chain) came from a study of blood T cell repertoires in COVID-19. Study-level background: Researchers got acute and convalescent COVID-19 samples from the United States, Italy and Spain.

Original processing methods: Amplified reference gene primers provided the basis for estimating nucleated cell counts. Generated by immunoSEQ multiplex PCR, the TCRdb table keeps only in-frame clones and is missing some. V, J and clone size reflect that table, while D and trimming were determined from the DNA. The sample shows about 320,000 clones, approximately 88% of them seen only once. Cohort placement rested on clinical history that participants reported themselves. Two negative PCRs, clearance, or symptom resolution had been documented for recovered Cohort 3 donors. The V and J ends lost 6 bases and 1 base, in that order; junction bases with no gene match: 18. CDR1 and CDR2 from the germline V gene are SEHNR and FQNEAQ (reference sequence). CDR3 length: 19 residues.

V and J are TRBV7-9 and TRBJ1-1; TRBD1 agrees at 9 bases. The source is a man aged 60-69 years who had recovered from COVID-19. Sequences were obtained from PBMCs or T cells enriched from blood (not recorded which). As DNA, the CDR3 is TGTGCCAGCAGGAATTCGAGGCCCGGGACAGGGTACGGGAACACTGAAGCTTTCTTT. This translates into CASRNSRPGTGYGNTEAFF. Based on the CDR3 plus reference TRBV7-9 and TRBJ1-1, the full variable domain is DTGVSQNPRHKITKRGQNVTFRCDPISEHNRLYWYRQTLGQGPEFLTYFQNEAQLEKSRLLSDRFSAERPKGSFSTLEIQRTEQGDSAMYLCASRNSRPGTGYGNTEAFFGQGTRLTVV.